The 30 T cell receptor beta chains below all came from one sample that was sequenced in a study of shared clonotypes between healthy human individuals (dated by TCRdb to the early 2020s). The method was the immunoSEQ multiplex PCR assay. The immuneACCESS repertoire file appears here via TCRdb, limited to in-frame rearrangements. These files lack a portion of the clones; in checked studies, under half of the deficit traces to unresolved V genes, and the cause of the others is not known. The sample table contains millions of clones; only one count was recorded for around 93% of them. The ten largest clones take up roughly 1.7% of the sample. For the CD8 naive samples, CD45RO-negative cells were positively selected for CCR7, yielding a CD45RA+CCR7+ population from which TemRA cells were excluded. Sequenced sample: naive CD8+ T cells from PBMCs. Reading the label with the study, this specimen's cell subset or site is: CD45RA+CCR7+. The receptor source for this set is a man between 18 and 35 years old in good health. Some clones in this sample may be carry-over from other donors' samples.

V and J are TRBV28 and TRBJ2-2; D call uncertain. Germline CDR1 is MDHEN and CDR2 is SYDVKM. The CDR3 totals 14 residues. The V end was cut by 6 bases, the J end by 0 bases, with 8 bases between. CDR3 amino acids: CASRVHSNTGELFF. DNA for the CDR3: TGTGCCAGCAGGGTTCACTCGAACACCGGGGAGCTGTTTTTT.

V gene TRBV21-1 combines with J gene TRBJ1-2; the table's D gene call, TRBD1, was not cross checked with the DNA. TRBV21-1 is labeled a pseudogene. The CDR3 totals 13 residues. CDR3 bases: TGTGCCAGCAGCGTGGACAGATACTATGGCTACACCTTC. This codes for CASSVDRYYGYTF.

The J gene is TRBJ2-3, the V gene TRBV28, with D possibly being TRBD1 (6 bases). V was pared by 6 bases and J by 2 bases, with 21 bases between. The CDR3 length is 17 residues. Germline V gene sequence: CDR1 MDHEN, CDR2 SYDVKM. This CDR3 reads CASSHRAVEVNTDTQYF. In DNA form, the CDR3 reads TGTGCCAGCAGCCACAGGGCCGTAGAGGTAAACACAGATACGCAGTATTTT.

Regarding this clone: This sample includes further DNA sequences coding for the same CDR3. The rearrangement joins TRBV11-2 to TRBJ2-1, with TRBD2 matching 7 bases. The CDR3 extends over 12 amino acids. Germline lookup yields CDR1 SGHAT and CDR2 FQNNGV. V lost 3 bases to trimming and J lost 8 bases; unmatched junction nucleotides: 1. The CDR3 DNA reads as TGTGCCAGCAGCTTGGGGGGGGATGAGCAGTTCTTC. Its translation is CASSLGGDEQFF.

The chain recombines TRBV5-8 with TRBJ2-5; D unclear. V was shortened by 4 bases and J by 2 bases, with 18 bases between the two germline ends. The CDR3 consists of 16 residues. Looked up from germline, CDR1 is SGHTS and CDR2 is YDEGEE. In DNA, the CDR3 is TGTGCCAGCAGCCCCAGGCCCGCCGGAACGCAAGAGACCCAGTACTTC. Translated, it gives CASSPRPAGTQETQYF.

Details on this clone: Other DNA sequences in the same sample also yield this CDR3. The chain couples TRBV28 to TRBJ1-1, with D possibly TRBD1 on 6 matching bases. Germline V gene data show CDR1 as MDHEN and CDR2 as SYDVKM. This CDR3 is built from 13 residues. Trimming cost V 4 bases and J 2 bases, with 8 bases left between them. Here the CDR3 DNA reads TGTGCCAGCAGTTGGACAGTCAACACTGAAGCTTTCTTT. Translation: CASSWTVNTEAFF.

The rearrangement links TRBV5-1 to TRBJ2-1; D remains unclear. Trimming cost V 0 bases and J 5 bases, with 15 bases left between them. The germline V gene encodes CDR1 SGHRS and CDR2 YFSETQ. The CDR3 spans 16 residues. In nucleotides, the CDR3 is TGCGCCAGCAGCTTGGCTTGGGGTGGTAGTAACAATGAGCAGTTCTTC. Its protein product is CASSLAWGGSNNEQFF.

The chain couples TRBV11-2 to TRBJ2-3, with 15 bases identical to TRBD2. There are 19 residues in the CDR3. Germline V gene data show CDR1 as SGHAT and CDR2 as FQNNGV. Trimming at V came to 5 bases and at J to 0 bases, leaving 9 bases not matched to a gene. CDR3 loop: CASSPTGLAGGTSTDTQYF. The CDR3 region has the DNA TGTGCCAGCAGCCCCACGGGACTAGCGGGAGGAACTAGCACAGATACGCAGTATTTT.

CDR3 bases: TGTGCCAGCAACAACCTGGGGTACGAGCAGTACTTC. Translation gives CASNNLGYEQYF. This chain links TRBV6-5 with TRBJ2-7; D not resolved. V was pared by 7 bases and J by 4 bases, with 11 bases between. The germline V gene has CDR1 MNHEY and CDR2 SVGAGI. The CDR3 length is 12 residues.

The chain joins TRBV5-4 to TRBJ2-7, with D uncertain. Germline V CDR1 and CDR2: SGHNT, YYREEE (reference sequence). CDR3 length equals 14 residues. The V gene lost 3 bases and the J gene lost 7 bases, with 17 bases spanning the gap. CDR3 sequence reads: CASSSRQKREEQYF. The CDR3 DNA reads TGTGCCAGCAGCTCCCGGCAAAAAAGGGAAGAGCAGTACTTC.

Note on this clone: A read error may produce the germline difference seen at one junction end. The V gene is TRBV19, the J gene TRBJ2-4, with TRBD2 matching over 10 bases. The CDR3 spans 15 residues. Germline-derived CDR1 and CDR2 are LNHDA and SQIVND (reference sequence). The CDR3 reads CASSTWDITSGERFF. The CDR3 region has the DNA TGTGCCAGTAGTACTTGGGACATAACTAGCGGGGAGCGGTTCTTC.

The rearrangement joins TRBV6-5 to TRBJ1-5, with D unclear. The germline gives CDR1 MNHEY, CDR2 SVGAGI. The CDR3 consists of 14 residues. Trimming took 5 bases from V and 2 from J, leaving 10 bases between them. In DNA, the CDR3 is TGTGCCAGCAGTATCTTGGCCGGCAATCAGCCCCAGCATTTT. This sequence encodes CASSILAGNQPQHF.

The chain has TRBV7-6 and TRBJ2-1, with D tentatively TRBD2 (5 bases). Germline assignment: CDR1 SGHVS and CDR2 FNYEAQ. V lost 4 bases to trimming and J lost 0 bases, with 13 bases between them. CDR3 length: 16 amino acids. The DNA for the CDR3 is TGTGCCAGCAGCTCAGGACTGACCAGCTCCTACAATGAGCAGTTCTTC. Residues: CASSSGLTSSYNEQFF.

This chain links TRBV7-2 with TRBJ2-7; 8 bases are shared with TRBD2. The ends lost 5 bases at V and 4 bases at J; junction bases unmatched: 10. Germline CDR1 SGHTA, CDR2 FQGNSA. This CDR3 region has 15 residues. The CDR3 region is CASSLQTGGPYEQYF. The CDR3 DNA follows: TGTGCCAGCAGCCTGCAGACGGGAGGGCCTTACGAGCAGTACTTC.

V and J are TRBV6-5 and TRBJ2-7, with D possibly being TRBD2 (6 bases). The CDR3 is 15 amino acids. Trimming cost V 6 bases and J 1 base, with 16 bases left between them. Per the germline V gene, CDR1 is MNHEY and CDR2 is SVGAGI. CDR3 residues: CASRTSSATSYEQYF. CDR3 DNA sequence: TGTGCCAGCAGAACGTCTAGCGCGACATCCTACGAGCAGTACTTC.

The V call is TRBV15, the J call TRBJ2-5, with D possibly called TRBD1 or TRBD2 (5 bases each). V lost 1 base and J 4 bases, leaving 16 bases between the germline ends. Germline V CDR1 and CDR2: LNHNV, YYDKDF (reference sequence). The CDR3 sequence is 16 residues long. The CDR3 reads CATSRGDGGTLETQYF. The CDR3 DNA reads as TGTGCCACCAGCAGAGGGGACGGAGGCACCCTAGAGACCCAGTACTTC.

This clone came up once. V is TRBV7-3 and J is TRBJ2-1; the match to TRBD1 covers 8 bases. Germline CDR1 is SGHTA and CDR2 is FQGTGA. Trimming at V came to 2 bases and at J to 5 bases, leaving 5 bases not matched to a gene. The CDR3 totals 15 residues. The CDR3 loop reads CASSLVTGGHNEQFF. CDR3 nucleotides: TGTGCCAGCAGCTTAGTAACAGGGGGACACAATGAGCAGTTCTTC.

The chain is built from TRBV27 and TRBJ1-2; the match to TRBD1 covers 7 bases. The CDR3 is 15 amino acids. V dropped 5 bases and J dropped 5; count of bases not matched to a gene: 11. Germline V gives CDR1 MNHEY, CDR2 SMNVEV (reference sequence). CDR3 amino acids: CASSPRQGAWYGYTF. For the CDR3, the DNA is TGTGCCAGCAGTCCCCGACAGGGAGCTTGGTATGGCTACACCTTC.

The chain has TRBV27 and TRBJ2-4; 8 bases agree with TRBD1. With V trimmed by 5 bases and J by 6 bases, 6 bases remained unmatched. The CDR3 spans 14 residues. The germline V gene has CDR1 MNHEY and CDR2 SMNVEV (reference sequence). CDR3 nucleotide sequence: TGTGCCAGCAGTCAAGACAGGGGAGGAAACATTCAGTACTTC. Translated, it gives CASSQDRGGNIQYF.

The chain couples TRBV19 to TRBJ2-1; 10 bases fit TRBD2. Per germline, CDR1 LNHDA and CDR2 SQIVND (reference sequence). There are 17 residues in the CDR3. J was trimmed by 8 bases and V by 1 base; bases with no gene match: 11. This chain's CDR3 is CASSIGASGSSVYEQFF. The CDR3, as DNA: TGTGCCAGTAGTATAGGGGCTAGCGGGAGTAGTGTCTATGAGCAGTTCTTC.

The rearrangement joins TRBV7-9 to TRBJ2-7; D remains ambiguous. The CDR3 sequence is 13 residues long. The germline V gene has CDR1 SEHNR and CDR2 FQNEAQ (reference sequence). Trimming stripped 1 base from V and 7 bases from J, with 11 bases between. The CDR3 here is CASSLERRGEQYF. The CDR3 nucleotides are TGTGCCAGCAGCTTAGAGAGACGAGGAGAGCAGTACTTC.

This clone has a single count. The rearrangement links TRBV28 to TRBJ1-3; 8 bases match TRBD1. V shed 5 bases, J shed 0 bases, and the junction held 12 bases outside the gene matches. The germline V gene has CDR1 MDHEN and CDR2 SYDVKM. The CDR3 has 18 amino acids. DNA for the CDR3: TGTGCCAGCAGTCTACAAGGGGACAGGTACGACTCTGGAAACACCATATATTTT. The encoded protein is CASSLQGDRYDSGNTIYF.

J is TRBJ2-7 and V is TRBV30; perhaps TRBD2 as D (6 bases). The ends were cut back, 5 bases at V and 6 bases at J, with 17 bases in the middle. Germline V gene data show CDR1 as GTSNPN and CDR2 as SVGIG (reference sequence). The CDR3 runs to 13 residues. CDR3 sequence (DNA): TGTGCCTGGGGGCTCGGGAGACGAACCGAGCAGTACTTC. It yields the protein CAWGLGRRTEQYF.

This rearrangement joins TRBV15 to TRBJ1-2; TRBD1 matches 7 bases. The CDR3 contains 14 residues. With V trimmed by 5 bases and J by 3 bases, 6 bases remained unmatched. Germline V gives CDR1 LNHNV, CDR2 YYDKDF (reference sequence). In DNA form, the CDR3 reads TGTGCCACCAGCTCGACAGGGTTGTACTATGGCTACACCTTC. Translated: CATSSTGLYYGYTF.

The chain links TRBV9 to TRBJ2-3; D is unclear. The length of the CDR3 is 10 residues. Germline loops: CDR1 SGDLS, CDR2 YYNGEE. V was clipped by 5 bases and J by 4 bases, with 2 bases between them. The DNA of the CDR3 is TGTGCCAGCAGGCCAGATACGCAGTATTTT. This gives the protein CASRPDTQYF.

A single count supports this clone. The V gene is TRBV5-1, the J gene TRBJ2-7; D perhaps matches TRBD2 (5 bases). Germline V gives CDR1 SGHRS, CDR2 YFSETQ. The CDR3 is 16 residues long. With 5 bases removed from V and 0 bases from J, the gap between germline ends came to 18 bases. CDR3: CASSLEARGPSYEQYF. The DNA of the CDR3 is TGCGCCAGCAGTTTAGAAGCCCGAGGGCCCTCCTACGAGCAGTACTTC.

V and J are TRBV29-1 and TRBJ2-7; a possible D gene is TRBD2 (5 bases). Per germline, CDR1 SQVTM and CDR2 ANQGSEA. CDR3 length equals 13 residues. Trimming cost V 7 bases and J 2 bases, with 15 bases left between them. The CDR3: CSAGEEAPYEQYF. Written as DNA, the CDR3 is TGCAGCGCGGGCGAGGAGGCTCCCTACGAGCAGTACTTC.

V is TRBV11-2 and J is TRBJ1-3; D call uncertain. Germline V gene sequence: CDR1 SGHAT, CDR2 FQNNGV. Trimming removed 2 bases at V and 0 bases at J, with 11 bases between. The CDR3 is 16 residues long. CDR3 in DNA: TGTGCCAGCAGCTTAATTCCGGAAGTCTCTGGAAACACCATATATTTT. This translates into CASSLIPEVSGNTIYF.

The V gene is TRBV5-1, the J gene TRBJ1-2; no definite D call. Germline-derived CDR1 and CDR2 are SGHRS and YFSETQ. Trimming cost V 2 bases and J 7 bases, with 18 bases left between them. The CDR3 runs 15 residues. For the CDR3, the DNA is TGCGCCAGCAGCTTTTTATCTGGAAGGTCCAGTGGCTACACCTTC. Its protein product is CASSFLSGRSSGYTF.

The V and J genes are TRBV13 and TRBJ2-2, with TRBD2 matching 14 bases. Germline lookup yields CDR1 PRHDT and CDR2 FYEKMQ (reference sequence). This CDR3 contains 17 residues. With V trimmed by 5 bases and J by 3 bases, 5 bases remained unmatched. The CDR3 coding sequence is TGTGCCAGCAGCGAAAGACTAGCGGGGGGGTACACCGGGGAGCTGTTTTTT. As protein: CASSERLAGGYTGELFF.